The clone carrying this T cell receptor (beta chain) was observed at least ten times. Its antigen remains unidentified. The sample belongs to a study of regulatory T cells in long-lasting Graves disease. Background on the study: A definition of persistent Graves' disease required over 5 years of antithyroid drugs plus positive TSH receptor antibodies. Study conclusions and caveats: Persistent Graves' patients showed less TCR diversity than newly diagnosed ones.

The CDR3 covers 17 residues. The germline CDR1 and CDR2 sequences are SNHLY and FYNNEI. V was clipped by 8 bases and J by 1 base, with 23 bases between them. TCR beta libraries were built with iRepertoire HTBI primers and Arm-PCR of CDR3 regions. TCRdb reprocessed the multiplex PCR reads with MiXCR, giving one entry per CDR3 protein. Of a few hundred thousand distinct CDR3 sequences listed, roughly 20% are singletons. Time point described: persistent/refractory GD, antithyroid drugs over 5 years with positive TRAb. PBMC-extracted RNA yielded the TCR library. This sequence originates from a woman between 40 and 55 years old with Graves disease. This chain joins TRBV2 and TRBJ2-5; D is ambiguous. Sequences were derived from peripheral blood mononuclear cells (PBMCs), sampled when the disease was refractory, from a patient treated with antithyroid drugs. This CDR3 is CASGIRQNPYSQETQYF. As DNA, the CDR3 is TGTGCCAGCGGGATCAGGCAGAATCCCTATTCCCAAGAGACCCAGTACTTC.